The next 24 T cell receptor beta chains were all read from a single sample in a study of blood T cell repertoires in COVID-19. Sequenced by immunoSEQ multiplex PCR; TCRdb stores in-frame clones only, minus some. Of tens of thousands of clones listed, more than 75% are singletons. Source material: peripheral blood. The origin of the receptors is a human donor in a cohort sampled during active COVID-19.

The chain employs TRBV27 and TRBJ1-1, with a weak D call TRBD1 (5 bases). Germline V gives CDR1 MNHEY, CDR2 SMNVEV (reference sequence). This CDR3 has 12 residues. Trimming pared 5 bases from V and 6 bases from J, leaving 10 bases between. In nucleotides, the CDR3 is TGTGCCAGCAGTCTAAGGGGCGCTGAAGCTTTCTTT. This encodes CASSLRGAEAFF.

The genes are TRBV6-5 and TRBJ1-6; possibly TRBD1 for D (6 bases). CDR1 is MNHEY and CDR2 is SVGAGI in the germline V gene. Between the trimmed V and J ends, which lost 0 bases and 8 bases, there was a span of 11 bases. The CDR3 covers 15 residues. The chain's CDR3 is CASSYSKQGDSPLHF. The CDR3 region has the DNA TGTGCCAGCAGTTACTCGAAACAGGGAGATTCACCCCTCCACTTT.

The chain joins TRBV14 to TRBJ1-1, with unresolved D. CDR1 and CDR2 from the germline V gene are SGHDN and FVKESK. The CDR3 sequence is 13 residues long. Trimming left V 4 bases short and J 1 base short, with 7 bases between. CDR3 bases: TGTGCCAGCAGCCTTACCGGGAACACTGAAGCTTTCTTT. Encoded protein: CASSLTGNTEAFF.

V and J are TRBV2 and TRBJ1-6; unclear D gene. Germline lookup yields CDR1 SNHLY and CDR2 FYNNEI. With 6 bases removed from V and 0 bases from J, the gap between germline ends came to 9 bases. This CDR3 has 15 amino acids. CDR3 coding DNA: TGTGCCAGCAGGCCGGAGAGCTCCTATAATTCACCCCTCCACTTT. This codes for CASRPESSYNSPLHF.

The chain employs TRBV7-2 and TRBJ2-7, with 11 bases identical to TRBD2. Germline values: CDR1 SGHTA, CDR2 FQGNSA. This CDR3 has 16 residues. V lost 5 bases to trimming and J lost 0 bases; unmatched junction nucleotides: 6. The CDR3 nucleotides are TGTGCCAGCAGCAGATCCACTAGCGGGGGCTCCTACGAGCAGTACTTC. This encodes CASSRSTSGGSYEQYF.

This clone appeared once. This sequence joins TRBV10-3 and TRBJ2-3; 7 positions agree with TRBD2. This CDR3 region has 16 residues. The ends lost 3 bases at V and 1 base at J; junction bases unmatched: 7. Germline V lookup: CDR1 ENHRY, CDR2 SYGVKD. CDR3 protein: CAISDLRLAGTDTQYF. The CDR3 DNA sequence: TGTGCCATCAGTGACCTCCGACTAGCTGGCACAGATACGCAGTATTTT.

A few counts support this clone. This chain links TRBV7-2 with TRBJ2-1; no definite D call. The CDR3 spans 13 residues. Deletions cut 3 bases from V and 2 bases from J, with 5 bases between. Germline CDR1 is SGHTA and CDR2 is FQGNSA. The CDR3 loop reads CASSFQAYNEQFF. CDR3 DNA: TGTGCCAGCAGCTTTCAGGCCTACAATGAGCAGTTCTTC.

V gene TRBV2 combines with J gene TRBJ2-4; 9 bases line up with TRBD1. J gave up 0 bases and V 7 bases, and 7 bases lay outside the gene matches. The CDR3 length is 16 residues. The germline V gene encodes CDR1 SNHLY and CDR2 FYNNEI. The CDR3 DNA follows: TGTGCCAGCACTATACAGGGGGCCCTAGCCAAAAACATTCAGTACTTC. Its translation: CASTIQGALAKNIQYF.

This clone came up a few times. J is TRBJ1-5 and V is TRBV21-1; the D call of TRBD1 is as the table states it, not checked on the DNA. TRBV21-1 is a listed pseudogene. This CDR3 comprises 16 residues. This chain's CDR3 is CASSPGAGFSNQPQHF. CDR3 DNA: TGTGCCAGCAGCCCAGGGGCAGGCTTTAGCAATCAGCCCCAGCATTTT.

This clone was observed a single time. The rearrangement links TRBV28 to TRBJ2-1, with D tentatively TRBD2 (6 bases). Germline assignment: CDR1 MDHEN and CDR2 SYDVKM. The CDR3 spans 14 residues. Trimming cost V 3 bases and J 2 bases, with 8 bases left between them. The CDR3, as DNA: TGTGCCAGCAGTTTGGGGGGAACCTACAATGAGCAGTTCTTC. Protein sequence: CASSLGGTYNEQFF.

The genes are TRBV7-9 and TRBJ1-3; D not resolved. CDR3 length: 13 residues. Trimming removed 2 bases at V and 0 bases at J, with 2 bases between. Germline V gives CDR1 SEHNR, CDR2 FQNEAQ (reference sequence). The CDR3 loop is CASSLYSGNTIYF. The CDR3 coding sequence is TGTGCCAGCAGCTTATACTCTGGAAACACCATATATTTT.

The CDR3 coding sequence is TGTGCCAGCAGCCAATCTGATCAGCCCCAGCATTTT. This sequence encodes CASSQSDQPQHF. The V call is TRBV3-1 (or the pseudogene TRBV3-2), the J call TRBJ1-5; D unclear. There are 12 residues in the CDR3. The V end was cut by 2 bases, the J end by 5 bases, with 4 bases between. Germline V gene lookup returns CDR1 LGHDT and CDR2 YNNKEL (reference sequence).

This clone is a singleton in its sample. The rearrangement joins TRBV5-6 to TRBJ2-6; 8 bases map to TRBD2. Germline CDR1 reads SGHDT; CDR2 reads YYEEEE. The CDR3 runs 19 residues. Trimming at V came to 2 bases and at J to 4 bases, leaving 14 bases not matched to a gene. CDR3 amino acids: CASSFAGGNTGFGANVLTF. In nucleotides, the CDR3 is TGTGCCAGCAGCTTCGCGGGGGGAAATACAGGGTTCGGGGCCAACGTCCTGACTTTC.

The chain recombines TRBV27 with TRBJ1-2, with TRBD1 matching 8 bases. Germline V lookup: CDR1 MNHEY, CDR2 SMNVEV (reference sequence). The V and J ends lost 5 bases and 2 bases, in that order; junction bases with no gene match: 7. This CDR3 is built from 15 residues. DNA of the CDR3: TGTGCCAGCAGTCCCGGACAGGGCTGGAACTATGGCTACACCTTC. Amino acid sequence: CASSPGQGWNYGYTF.

V and J are TRBV19 and TRBJ1-4, with D unclear. CDR3 length equals 13 residues. Trimming took 6 bases from V and 8 from J, leaving 13 bases between them. Germline CDR1 reads LNHDA; CDR2 reads SQIVND (reference sequence). The CDR3 spells CASSPPREEKLFF. CDR3 DNA: TGTGCCAGTAGCCCCCCAAGGGAGGAAAAACTGTTTTTT. Complete variable domain (other parts from reference TRBV19 and TRBJ1-4): DGGITQSPKYLFRKEGQNVTLSCEQNLNHDAMYWYRQDPGQGLRLIYYSQIVNDFQKGDIAEGYSVSREKKESFPLTVTSAQKNPTAFYLCASSPPREEKLFFGSGTQLSVL.

In the case of this clone: The junction differs from germline at one of its ends, possibly a read error. V is TRBV6-5 and J is TRBJ1-4, with 9 nucleotides matching TRBD1. Germline V CDR1 and CDR2: MNHEY, SVGAGI. The CDR3 sequence is 16 residues long. The DNA of the CDR3 is TGTGCCAGCAGCTACTCCGGGACAGGGACAGGAGAAAAACTGTTTTTT. Protein sequence: CASSYSGTGTGEKLFF.

This clone was detected once. The genes are TRBV2 and TRBJ2-5; 8 bases agree with TRBD1. The CDR3 extends over 16 amino acids. V lost 0 bases, J lost 5 bases, and 8 bases stayed unmatched. Germline V lookup: CDR1 SNHLY, CDR2 FYNNEI. The DNA of the CDR3 is TGTGCCAGCAGTGAAGCGAGGCAGGGGGCGATGGAGACCCAGTACTTC. Amino acid sequence: CASSEARQGAMETQYF. The variable domain in full, completed from reference TRBV2 and TRBJ2-5, reads EPEVTQTPSHQVTQMGQEVILRCVPISNHLYFYWYRQILGQKVEFLVSFYNNEISEKSEIFDDQFSVERPDGSNFTLKIRSTKLEDSAMYFCASSEARQGAMETQYFGPGTRLLVL.

The V gene is TRBV5-4, the J gene TRBJ1-6; D not resolved. Per the germline V gene, CDR1 is SGHNT and CDR2 is YYREEE (reference sequence). CDR3 length equals 16 residues. V lost 4 bases and J lost 7, with 18 bases in between. The DNA for the CDR3 is TGTGCCAGCAGCCCGGGGAGAGGTCTGGACAATTCACCCCTCCACTTT. This encodes CASSPGRGLDNSPLHF.

The chain links TRBV18 to TRBJ1-3, with D unresolved. Germline V gene sequence: CDR1 KGHSH, CDR2 LQKENI. The length of the CDR3 is 14 residues. V was clipped by 5 bases and J by 0 bases, with 8 bases between them. The CDR3 here is CASSVQNSGNTIYF. The CDR3, as DNA: TGTGCCAGCTCAGTACAGAACTCTGGAAACACCATATATTTT.

The chain has TRBV27 and TRBJ1-1, with D maybe TRBD1 (5 bases). The CDR3 spans 14 residues. Germline values: CDR1 MNHEY, CDR2 SMNVEV (reference sequence). V gave up 5 bases and J gave up 0 bases, with 10 bases separating them. CDR3 sequence: CASSPGFMNTEAFF. DNA of the CDR3: TGTGCCAGCAGTCCAGGGTTCATGAACACTGAAGCTTTCTTT.

This clone was detected only a few times. The rearrangement joins TRBV19 to TRBJ2-7, with TRBD2 matching 10 bases. Germline values: CDR1 LNHDA, CDR2 SQIVND (reference sequence). Trimming removed 8 bases from V and 5 bases from J; junction bases left unmatched: 9. There are 14 residues in the CDR3. This CDR3 reads CASRPLAGEDEQYF. The DNA of the CDR3 is TGTGCCAGTCGACCTCTAGCGGGAGAAGACGAGCAGTACTTC.

The chain couples TRBV19 to TRBJ1-3; weak D call: TRBD1 (6 bases). The CDR3 consists of 15 residues. Germline CDR1 reads LNHDA; CDR2 reads SQIVND (reference sequence). V shed 5 bases and J shed 2 bases, with 13 bases lying between them. For the CDR3, the DNA is TGTGCCAGTAGTCCCCAGGGACAACCTGGAAACACCATATATTTT. This sequence encodes CASSPQGQPGNTIYF.

This clone was seen only once. This chain connects TRBV21-1 to TRBJ2-7; the table calls TRBD1, which could not be checked here. TRBV21-1 is marked as a pseudogene. The CDR3 loop spans 12 amino acids. Here the CDR3 reads CACGDSPSEQYF. CDR3 DNA sequence: TGTGCCTGTGGGGACAGTCCCAGCGAGCAGTACTTC.

In its sample, this clone ranks as medium-sized. The chain joins TRBV5-1 to TRBJ2-7, with 8 bases aligning to TRBD1. Germline V gene lookup returns CDR1 SGHRS and CDR2 YFSETQ. The V gene end was trimmed by 3 bases and the J gene end by 3 bases; junction bases not matched to a gene: 11. The CDR3 has 16 residues. CDR3 DNA: TGCGCCAGCAGCTCTAACCGGGACAGGAACAACTACGAGCAGTACTTC. Translation gives CASSSNRDRNNYEQYF.